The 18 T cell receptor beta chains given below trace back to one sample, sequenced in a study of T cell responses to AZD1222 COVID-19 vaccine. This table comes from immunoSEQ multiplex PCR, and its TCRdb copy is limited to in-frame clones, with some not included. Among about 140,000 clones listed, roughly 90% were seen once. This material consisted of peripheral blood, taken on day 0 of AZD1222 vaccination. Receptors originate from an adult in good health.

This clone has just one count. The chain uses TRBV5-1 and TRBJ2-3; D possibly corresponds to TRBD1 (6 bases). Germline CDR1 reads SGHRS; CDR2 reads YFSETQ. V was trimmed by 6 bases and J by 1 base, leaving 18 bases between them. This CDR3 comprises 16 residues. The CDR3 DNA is TGCGCCAGCACGAACGCACAGGGCATCGGCACAGATACGCAGTATTTT. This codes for CASTNAQGIGTDTQYF.

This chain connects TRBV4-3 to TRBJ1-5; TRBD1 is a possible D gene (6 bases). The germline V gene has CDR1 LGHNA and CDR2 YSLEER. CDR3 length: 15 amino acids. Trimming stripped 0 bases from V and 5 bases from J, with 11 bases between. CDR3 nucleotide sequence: TGCGCCAGCAGCCAAGACCGGGGGGCGGATCAGCCCCAGCATTTT. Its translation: CASSQDRGADQPQHF.

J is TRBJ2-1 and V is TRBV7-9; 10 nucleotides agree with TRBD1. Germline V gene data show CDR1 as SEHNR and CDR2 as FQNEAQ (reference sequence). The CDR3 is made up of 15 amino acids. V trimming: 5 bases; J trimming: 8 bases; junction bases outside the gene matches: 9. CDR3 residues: CASSRQGASLHEQFF. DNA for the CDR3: TGTGCCAGCAGCCGACAGGGGGCTAGCTTGCATGAGCAGTTCTTC.

Here the CDR3 DNA reads TGTGCCAGCAGCCCAAGGGAGGGACCCATCTACGAGCAGTACTTC. This encodes CASSPREGPIYEQYF. The J gene is TRBJ2-7, the V gene TRBV11-3; 7 bases are a match to TRBD2. The CDR3 is 15 amino acids. J lost 3 bases, V lost 5 bases, and 10 bases had no gene match. Germline CDR1 is SGHNT and CDR2 is YENEEA.

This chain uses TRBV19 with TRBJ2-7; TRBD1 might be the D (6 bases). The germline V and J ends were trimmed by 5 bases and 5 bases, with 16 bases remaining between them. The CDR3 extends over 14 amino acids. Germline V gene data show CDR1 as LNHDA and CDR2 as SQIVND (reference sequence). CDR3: CASSLAGTSDEQYF. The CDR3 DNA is TGTGCCAGTAGTCTAGCCGGGACAAGCGACGAGCAGTACTTC.

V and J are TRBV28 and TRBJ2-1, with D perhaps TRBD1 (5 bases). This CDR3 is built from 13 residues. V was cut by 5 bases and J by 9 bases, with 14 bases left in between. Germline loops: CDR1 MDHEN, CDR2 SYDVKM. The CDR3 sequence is CASSLLQVAEQFF. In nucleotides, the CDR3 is TGTGCCAGCAGTCTTCTACAGGTAGCTGAGCAGTTCTTC.

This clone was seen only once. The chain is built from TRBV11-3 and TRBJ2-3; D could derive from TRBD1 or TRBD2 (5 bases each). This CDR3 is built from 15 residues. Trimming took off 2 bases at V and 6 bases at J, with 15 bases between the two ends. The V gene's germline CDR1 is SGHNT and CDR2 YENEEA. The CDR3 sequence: CASSLMGVGRDTQYF. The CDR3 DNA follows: TGTGCCAGCAGCTTAATGGGGGTTGGCCGGGATACGCAGTATTTT. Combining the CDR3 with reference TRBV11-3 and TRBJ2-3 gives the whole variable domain EAGVVQSPRYKIIEKKQPVAFWCNPISGHNTLYWYLQNLGQGPELLIRYENEEAVDDSQLPKDRFSAERLKGVDSTLKIQPAELGDSAVYLCASSLMGVGRDTQYFGPGTRLTVL.

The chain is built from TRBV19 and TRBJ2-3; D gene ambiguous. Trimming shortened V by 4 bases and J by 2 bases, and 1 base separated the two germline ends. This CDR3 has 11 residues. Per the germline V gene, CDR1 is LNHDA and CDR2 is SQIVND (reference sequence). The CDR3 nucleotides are TGTGCCAGTAGTACCACAGATACGCAGTATTTT. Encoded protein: CASSTTDTQYF.

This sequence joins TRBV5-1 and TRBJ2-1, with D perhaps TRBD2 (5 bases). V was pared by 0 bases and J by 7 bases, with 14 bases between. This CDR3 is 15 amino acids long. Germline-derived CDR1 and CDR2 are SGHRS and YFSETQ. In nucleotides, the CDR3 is TGCGCCAGCAGCTTGGCGGGGTTCCGAGGGAATGAGCAGTTCTTC. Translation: CASSLAGFRGNEQFF.

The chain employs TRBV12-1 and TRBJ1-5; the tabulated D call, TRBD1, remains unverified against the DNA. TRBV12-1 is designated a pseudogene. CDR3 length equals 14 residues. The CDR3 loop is CARWLVLGAQPQHF. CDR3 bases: TGTGCCAGGTGGTTGGTATTGGGGGCTCAGCCCCAGCATTTT.

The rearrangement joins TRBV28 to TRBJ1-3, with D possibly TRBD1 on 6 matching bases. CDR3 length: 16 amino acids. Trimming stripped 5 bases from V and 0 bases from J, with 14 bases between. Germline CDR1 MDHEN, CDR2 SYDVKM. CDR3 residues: CASSGQWGISGNTIYF. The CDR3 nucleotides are TGTGCCAGCAGTGGACAGTGGGGGATCTCTGGAAACACCATATATTTT.

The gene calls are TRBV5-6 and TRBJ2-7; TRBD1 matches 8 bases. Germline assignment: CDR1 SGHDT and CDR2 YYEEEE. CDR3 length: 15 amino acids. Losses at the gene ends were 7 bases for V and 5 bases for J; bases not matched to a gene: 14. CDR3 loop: CASGVAQGAFDEQYF. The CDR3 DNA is TGTGCCAGCGGAGTCGCTCAGGGGGCATTCGACGAGCAGTACTTC.

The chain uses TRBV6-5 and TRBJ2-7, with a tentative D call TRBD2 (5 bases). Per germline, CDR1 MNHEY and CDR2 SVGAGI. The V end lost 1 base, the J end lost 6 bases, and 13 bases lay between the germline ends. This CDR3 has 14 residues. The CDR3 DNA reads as TGTGCCAGCAGTTACTATCGGGGAGCGGTCGAGCAGTACTTC. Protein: CASSYYRGAVEQYF.

In nucleotides, the CDR3 is TGCGCCAGCAGACCCGATTCTAGCACAGATACGCAGTATTTT. Translated: CASRPDSSTDTQYF. The chain uses TRBV5-1 and TRBJ2-3, with D unresolved. With 5 bases removed from V and 0 bases from J, the gap between germline ends came to 10 bases. The germline V gene encodes CDR1 SGHRS and CDR2 YFSETQ. The CDR3 loop spans 14 amino acids.

The CDR3 protein is CASSLVWGATGELFF. DNA of the CDR3: TGCGCCAGCAGCTTGGTATGGGGGGCCACCGGGGAGCTGTTTTTT. The genes are TRBV5-1 and TRBJ2-2; the D call may be TRBD1 or TRBD2 (6 bases each). Germline V gives CDR1 SGHRS, CDR2 YFSETQ. This CDR3 has 15 amino acids. V was pared by 0 bases and J by 4 bases, with 10 bases between.

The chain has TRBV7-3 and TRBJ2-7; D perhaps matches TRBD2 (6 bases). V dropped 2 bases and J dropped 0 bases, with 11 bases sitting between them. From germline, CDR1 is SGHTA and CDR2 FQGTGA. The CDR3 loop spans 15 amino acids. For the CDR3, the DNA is TGTGCCAGCAGCTTAGAGGAGGGAAGCTCCTACGAGCAGTACTTC. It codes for CASSLEEGSSYEQYF.

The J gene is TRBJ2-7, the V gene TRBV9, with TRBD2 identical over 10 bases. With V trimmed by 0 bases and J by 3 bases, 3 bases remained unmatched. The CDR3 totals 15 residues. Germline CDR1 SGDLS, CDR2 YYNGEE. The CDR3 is CASSVGPSGSYEQYF. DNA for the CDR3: TGTGCCAGCAGCGTAGGGCCTAGCGGGAGCTACGAGCAGTACTTC.

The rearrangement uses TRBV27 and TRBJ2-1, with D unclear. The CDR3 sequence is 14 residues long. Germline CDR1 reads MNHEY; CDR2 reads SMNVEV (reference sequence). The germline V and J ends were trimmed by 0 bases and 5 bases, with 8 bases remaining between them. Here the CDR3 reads CASSLSDGNNEQFF. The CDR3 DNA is TGTGCCAGCAGTTTATCGGACGGAAACAATGAGCAGTTCTTC.